The rows below give T cell receptor beta chains drawn from one sample of a study of T cells in Graves' hyperthyroidism and ophthalmopathy. In TCRdb, the multiplex PCR reads were re-called with MiXCR into one record per CDR3 protein. This table has a few hundred thousand distinct CDR3 sequences, around 20% appearing once. The specimen was blood. These receptors all come from a woman aged 50 to 60 with Graves' hyperthyroidism. The CDR3 runs from the conserved cysteine through the conserved F or W. Fields, in order: V gene, D gene, J gene, clone size, CDR3 DNA, CDR3 protein. D genes are given only for firm matches. Not every row has a clone size; where given, it reads once, few, many or a size class.

>TRBV5-6|-|TRBJ1-6|few
TGTGCCAGCAGCTTGGAGGGGATGTATAATTCACCCCTCCACTTT
CASSLEGMYNSPLHF
>TRBV5-4|-|TRBJ2-7|-
TGTGCCAGCAGCTTGGACGGGGCGTTCTACGAGCAGTACTTC
CASSLDGAFYEQYF
>TRBV27|-|TRBJ2-7|many
TGTGCCAGCAGTTTGATGGGGGCGCGTTACGAGCAGTACTTC
CASSLMGARYEQYF
>TRBV7-9|-|TRBJ2-3|-
TGTGCCAGCAGCTTGGTCCGGGATCCTAATACGCAGTATTTT
CASSLVRDPNTQYF
>TRBV7-9|TRBD2|TRBJ2-4|many
TGTGCCAGCAGCCCGAGACTAGCGGAAGGAAACATTCAGTACTTC
CASSPRLAEGNIQYF
>TRBV5-1|-|TRBJ1-2|many
TGCGCCAGCAGCGAGACGGGACACGAGTATGGCTACACCTTC
CASSETGHEYGYTF
>TRBV20-1|TRBD2|TRBJ2-3|many
TGCAGTGCCCGGACTAGCGGGAGGAAGGCAGATACGCAGTATTTT
CSARTSGRKADTQYF
>TRBV5-1|TRBD2|TRBJ2-3|few
TGCGCCAGCAGCTCTGGACTAGCGGGGCGGCTTCGTACGCAGTATTTT
CASSSGLAGRLRTQYF
>TRBV27|-|TRBJ2-7|-
TGTGCCAGCAGTTTGGCGGGGGCTGAGCAGTACTTC
CASSLAGAEQYF
>TRBV12-3/TRBV12-4|TRBD1|TRBJ1-4|many
TGTGCCAGCACCCTTTCGACAGGGGGCATCCTTCTGGTTGAAAAACTGTTTTTT
CASTLSTGGILLVEKLFF
>TRBV7-6|TRBD1|TRBJ1-1|-
TGTGCCAGCAGCCCGCGGAGACAGGGGTGGACTGAAGCTTTCTTT
CASSPRRQGWTEAFF
>TRBV7-9|-|TRBJ2-7|few
TGTGCCAGCAGCTTAACATTGTACGAGCAGTACTTC
CASSLTLYEQYF
>TRBV20-1|-|TRBJ1-4|few
TGCAGTGCTAGCGGCCACGGGGGGCTGGGGGAAAAACTGTTTTTT
CSASGHGGLGEKLFF
>TRBV13|-|TRBJ2-7|-
TGTGCCAGCAGCTTAGCTAGAAGCTCCGAGCAGTACTTC
CASSLARSSEQYF
>TRBV15|TRBD1|TRBJ2-7|-
TGTGCCACCAGCAGAGATTTGACAGGGTACACCTACGAGCAGTACTTC
CATSRDLTGYTYEQYF
>TRBV6-5|TRBD1|TRBJ1-3|-
TGTGCCAGCAGTTACTGGCATGAAGGGGGCGGAAACACCATATATTTT
CASSYWHEGGGNTIYF
>TRBV7-2|-|TRBJ2-3|many
TGTGCCAGCAGCTCAGGGGCTCTAAGCACAGATACGCAGTATTTT
CASSSGALSTDTQYF
>TRBV6-1|-|TRBJ2-6|-
TGTGCCAGCAGTGGACAGGCCTCTGGGGCCAACGTCCTGACTTTC
CASSGQASGANVLTF
>TRBV19|-|TRBJ2-1|many
TGTGCCAGTAGTATAGATCGGCCTCCCGTTGGAAGCGTTAGCAATGAGCAGTTCTTC
CASSIDRPPVGSVSNEQFF
>TRBV2|TRBD2|TRBJ2-2|many
TGTGCCAGCAGCTCTACAACTAGCGGGGGAAACACCGGGGAGCTGTTTTTT
CASSSTTSGGNTGELFF
>TRBV30|-|TRBJ2-2|many
TGTGCCGGGAACGGGCCCTCGAACACCGGGGAGCTGTTTTTT
CAGNGPSNTGELFF
>TRBV30|-|TRBJ2-2|many
TGTGCCTGGAGTGTACATTGGCCAGGGGCGAACACCGGGGAGCTGTTTTTT
CAWSVHWPGANTGELFF
>TRBV5-1|-|TRBJ1-2|many
TGCGCCAGCAGCTCCAGGGGTGACTATGGCTACACCTTC
CASSSRGDYGYTF
>TRBV20-1|-|TRBJ2-3|many
TGCAGTGCTACCCCCAGGACTACGCACTACACAGATACGCAGTATTTT
CSATPRTTHYTDTQYF
>TRBV27|TRBD2|TRBJ2-1|many
TGTGCCAGCAGTTCCGGGGGGACTTATGGGGATGAGCAGTTCTTC
CASSSGGTYGDEQFF
>TRBV9|TRBD2|TRBJ2-1|many
TGTGCCAGCAGCCAGGAGGGTAGCGGGGGTATTTACAATGAGCAGTTCTTC
CASSQEGSGGIYNEQFF
>TRBV19|-|TRBJ1-5|-
TGTGCCAGTAGTATAGATATCCGTGGTCCTCAGCCCCAGCATTTT
CASSIDIRGPQPQHF
>TRBV3-1|-|TRBJ2-1|many
TGTGCCAGCAGCCAAGAGAGGACGGGCCTTGACAATGAGCAGTTCTTC
CASSQERTGLDNEQFF
>TRBV18|TRBD1|TRBJ1-4|many
TGTGCCAGCTCAGCGGGACAGGTCCCGATTGGGAAACTGTTTTTT
CASSAGQVPIGKLFF
>TRBV12-3/TRBV12-4|TRBD1|TRBJ2-5|-
TGTGCCAGCAGTACAGGGGTTGTTCTCACAGAGACCCAGTACTTC
CASSTGVVLTETQYF
>TRBV12-3/TRBV12-4|-|TRBJ1-2|many
TGTGCCAGCAGTCCAAGAGCACAGGGAGGACGCTACACCTTC
CASSPRAQGGRYTF
>TRBV3-1|TRBD2|TRBJ2-5|many
TGTGCCAGCAGCCACGGACTAGCGGGTATCGGTGAGACCCAGTACTTC
CASSHGLAGIGETQYF
>TRBV30|-|TRBJ2-3|-
TGTGCCCTACGAGATAGAGGCACAGATACGCAGTATTTT
CALRDRGTDTQYF
>TRBV20-1|TRBD1|TRBJ1-2|-
TGCAGTGCTAGAGGGGGGTCGACAGGGATGAACTATGGCTACACCTTC
CSARGGSTGMNYGYTF
>TRBV12-3/TRBV12-4|-|TRBJ1-5|many
TGTGCCAGCAGTTTCCGGGGCGCTGGGGTTCAGCCCCAGCATTTT
CASSFRGAGVQPQHF
>TRBV20-1|-|TRBJ1-1|-
TGCAGTGCTAGAGGTAGCCGGATTTACACTGAAGCTTTCTTT
CSARGSRIYTEAFF
>TRBV6-1|-|TRBJ2-7|many
TGTGCCAGCAGTGAAGCAGGGGCGGCCTACGAGCAGTACTTC
CASSEAGAAYEQYF
>TRBV3-1|TRBD1|TRBJ1-1|many
TGTGCCACCACCCGACAGGGGGAAGCTTTCTTT
CATTRQGEAFF
>TRBV6-5|-|TRBJ2-3|many
TGTGCCAGCAGTTACGGGGGGGGCCCGTTGGATACGCAGTATTTT
CASSYGGGPLDTQYF
>TRBV2|TRBD1|TRBJ2-7|many
TGTGCCAGCAGGACCGGGACAGGGGGCCCCTACGAGCAGTACTTC
CASRTGTGGPYEQYF